This entry lists 26 T cell receptor beta chains sequenced from one sample in a study of PD-L1 blockade in urothelial cancer. Using immunoSEQ multiplex PCR, the repertoire was profiled, and TCRdb retains in-frame clones only, with some absent. The sample includes about 90,000 clones, 75% to 90% seen only once; the top ten take under 8.5%. Time point reported: peripheral blood 6 weeks after treatment start. Sequencing was performed on PBMCs, taken around atezolizumab (anti-PD-L1) treatment. The receptors originated from an older man with urothelial cancer.

The gene calls are TRBV29-1 and TRBJ2-3; TRBD2 agrees at 13 bases. J lost 5 bases, V lost 4 bases, and 0 bases had no gene match. Germline CDR1 is SQVTM and CDR2 is ANQGSEA. The CDR3 runs 13 residues. CDR3: CSVGLAGGDTQYF. CDR3 in DNA: TGCAGCGTTGGACTAGCGGGAGGAGATACGCAGTATTTT.

The chain combines TRBV7-8 with TRBJ2-1; TRBD2 might be the D (5 bases). This CDR3 region has 12 residues. The germline gives CDR1 SGHVS, CDR2 FQNEAQ. V lost 5 bases to trimming and J lost 9 bases, with 11 bases between them. The CDR3 DNA sequence: TGTGCCAGCAGCCCCCCCCGGGGTGAGCAGTTCTTC. Translation: CASSPPRGEQFF.

This sequence joins TRBV30 and TRBJ2-7; 7 positions agree with TRBD1. The CDR3 is 13 amino acids. With V trimmed by 8 bases and J by 3 bases, 10 bases remained unmatched. Germline CDR1 and CDR2: GTSNPN and SVGIG (reference sequence). The CDR3 DNA reads as TGTGCCGGCCACAGGGGAAGGGGCTACGAGCAGTACTTC. Its protein product is CAGHRGRGYEQYF.

The rearrangement uses TRBV6-6 and TRBJ2-7, with TRBD2 matching over 7 bases. V shed 0 bases, J shed 5 bases, and the junction held 7 bases outside the gene matches. The CDR3 has 15 amino acids. Per germline, CDR1 MNHNY and CDR2 SVGAGI (reference sequence). This CDR3 is CASSYSAREKDEQYF. The DNA for the CDR3 is TGTGCCAGCAGTTACTCGGCGCGGGAGAAGGACGAGCAGTACTTC.

The V gene is TRBV6-5, the J gene TRBJ2-7; 11 bases fit TRBD2. V shed 6 bases and J 0 bases; nucleotides not matched to a gene: 4. Looked up from germline, CDR1 is MNHEY and CDR2 is SVGAGI. The CDR3 length is 15 residues. CDR3 bases: TGTGCCAGCAGGCTACTAGCGGGGGCCTCCTACGAGCAGTACTTC. Translated: CASRLLAGASYEQYF.

The chain links TRBV18 to TRBJ1-1; 7 nucleotides match TRBD1. Germline assignment: CDR1 KGHSH and CDR2 LQKENI. V gave up 3 bases and J gave up 7 bases; unmatched junction bases: 11. The CDR3 runs 15 residues. In DNA form, the CDR3 reads TGTGCCAGCTCACCCTTCGCGACAGGGACGAATGAAGCTTTCTTT. Protein: CASSPFATGTNEAFF.

The chain employs TRBV4-1 and TRBJ2-3; a weak D match, TRBD2 (5 bases). The CDR3 is made up of 17 amino acids. CDR1 and CDR2 (germline): MGHRA, YSYEKL. The V and J ends lost 0 bases and 1 base respectively, with 14 bases between them. The CDR3 loop reads CASSQDDVRARTDTQYF. In DNA, the CDR3 is TGCGCCAGCAGCCAAGATGACGTGAGGGCTCGCACAGATACGCAGTATTTT.

The chain recombines TRBV30 with TRBJ1-5, with TRBD1 matching over 9 bases. V lost 3 bases and J lost 5; bases outside the gene matches: 8. Germline V gives CDR1 GTSNPN, CDR2 SVGIG (reference sequence). The CDR3 sequence is 15 residues long. The CDR3 DNA sequence: TGTGCCTGGAGCCCGGGACAGGGTACATATCAGCCCCAGCATTTT. It specifies CAWSPGQGTYQPQHF. The complete variable domain, with remaining parts taken from reference TRBV30 and TRBJ1-5, reads SQTIHQWPATLVQPVGSPLSLECTVEGTSNPNLYWYRQAAGRGLQLLFYSVGIGQISSEVPQNLSASRPQDRQFILSSKKLLLSDSGFYLCAWSPGQGTYQPQHFGDGTRLSIL.

This chain connects TRBV7-9 to TRBJ2-2; maybe TRBD2 (5 bases). The germline gives CDR1 SEHNR, CDR2 FQNEAQ (reference sequence). Trimming left V 3 bases short and J 7 bases short, with 21 bases between. CDR3 length: 17 amino acids. CDR3 residues: CASSFYTREGWNGELFF. CDR3 nucleotide sequence: TGTGCCAGCAGCTTCTACACTAGAGAGGGTTGGAACGGGGAGCTGTTTTTT.

The chain employs TRBV5-1 and TRBJ2-5; tentative D call: TRBD1 (6 bases). The germline V and J ends were trimmed by 4 bases and 2 bases, with 18 bases remaining between them. Per the germline V gene, CDR1 is SGHRS and CDR2 is YFSETQ. The CDR3 is made up of 16 amino acids. The DNA of the CDR3 is TGCGCCAGCAGCGTCTCAGGGGTTGGGATACAAGAGACCCAGTACTTC. It yields the protein CASSVSGVGIQETQYF.

The J gene is TRBJ1-3, the V gene TRBV5-1, with a weak D call TRBD1 (6 bases). V lost 3 bases to trimming and J lost 4 bases, with 8 bases between them. The V gene's germline CDR1 is SGHRS and CDR2 YFSETQ. This CDR3 is built from 13 residues. This CDR3 reads CASSSTGGNTIYF. The CDR3 coding sequence is TGCGCCAGCAGCTCGACAGGAGGAAACACCATATATTTT.

The rearrangement uses TRBV7-9 and TRBJ2-3; D not resolved. This CDR3 has 16 residues. V gave up 1 base and J gave up 2 bases, with 13 bases separating them. From germline, CDR1 is SEHNR and CDR2 FQNEAQ (reference sequence). The CDR3 DNA reads as TGTGCCAGCAGCTTAGTTCGCGACTTCCACACAGATACGCAGTATTTT. Translation: CASSLVRDFHTDTQYF.

V usage is TRBV4-2 and J usage is TRBJ2-1; 8 positions match TRBD2. The CDR3 is made up of 16 amino acids. From germline, CDR1 is LGHNA and CDR2 YNFKEQ. Unmatched junction bases numbered 15, after V lost 5 bases and J lost 9 bases. CDR3 region: CASSEYISGSVSEQFF. CDR3 bases: TGTGCCAGCAGCGAATATATCAGCGGGAGCGTCAGTGAGCAGTTCTTC.

The chain uses TRBV18 and TRBJ1-2; D is perhaps TRBD1 (6 bases). CDR1 and CDR2 (germline): KGHSH, LQKENI. V lost 6 bases, J lost 4 bases, and 15 bases lay in between. The CDR3 is 14 amino acids. Written as DNA, the CDR3 is TGTGCCAGCTCGGGGCAGGGGCCTGCCTATGGCTACACCTTC. Protein product: CASSGQGPAYGYTF.

This chain links TRBV30 with TRBJ1-2; D call uncertain. The CDR3 contains 13 residues. The germline gives CDR1 GTSNPN, CDR2 SVGIG (reference sequence). Trimming removed 5 bases from V and 8 bases from J, with 18 bases in between. CDR3 region: CAWGSVAGGGYTF. The CDR3, as DNA: TGTGCCTGGGGGAGTGTAGCAGGTGGGGGCTACACCTTC.

This chain uses TRBV19 with TRBJ1-2; D is possibly TRBD1 (5 bases). Trimming shortened V by 6 bases and J by 4 bases, and 24 bases separated the two germline ends. There are 17 residues in the CDR3. CDR1 LNHDA and CDR2 SQIVND come from the germline V gene (reference sequence). This chain's CDR3 is CASSPHPQQAERYGYTF. The CDR3 DNA sequence: TGTGCCAGTAGCCCGCACCCCCAACAGGCGGAGCGCTATGGCTACACCTTC.

This sequence joins TRBV4-1 and TRBJ2-7, with D possibly being TRBD1 (6 bases). Deletions cut 1 base from V and 3 bases from J, with 13 bases between. Germline lookup yields CDR1 MGHRA and CDR2 YSYEKL. There are 15 residues in the CDR3. CDR3 amino acids: CASSQGLRGNYEQYF. In DNA, the CDR3 is TGCGCCAGCAGCCAAGGGCTAAGGGGGAACTACGAGCAGTACTTC.

The gene calls are TRBV30 and TRBJ2-5; TRBD1 agrees at 8 bases. The V gene's germline CDR1 is GTSNPN and CDR2 SVGIG (reference sequence). This CDR3 contains 14 residues. With 4 bases clipped from V and 5 bases from J, the junction kept 9 bases outside the gene matches. The chain's CDR3 is CAWMRTGQLETQYF. For the CDR3, the DNA is TGTGCCTGGATGCGGACAGGGCAGTTGGAGACCCAGTACTTC.

This clone turned up a few times. The chain combines TRBV7-9 with TRBJ2-7; the match to TRBD2 covers 12 bases. The CDR3 extends over 14 amino acids. Trimming removed 5 bases from V and 6 bases from J; junction bases left unmatched: 5. Germline V gene data show CDR1 as SEHNR and CDR2 as FQNEAQ (reference sequence). CDR3 residues: CASSASGRAGEQYF. CDR3 bases: TGTGCCAGCAGCGCTAGCGGGAGGGCCGGCGAGCAGTACTTC.

The chain uses TRBV23-1 and TRBJ2-1, with D possibly being TRBD2 (5 bases). TRBV23-1 is marked as an open reading frame, function uncertain. V lost 7 bases, J lost 12 bases, and 16 bases lay in between. The length of the CDR3 is 12 residues. The CDR3 here is CASTSGLRRQFF. For the CDR3, the DNA is TGCGCCAGCACGTCCGGACTTCGGCGGCAGTTCTTC.

The rearrangement links TRBV18 to TRBJ2-1; 7 positions agree with TRBD1. This CDR3 spans 14 amino acids. J was trimmed by 8 bases and V by 5 bases; bases with no gene match: 9. The V gene's germline CDR1 is KGHSH and CDR2 LQKENI. The CDR3 DNA sequence: TGTGCCAGCTCAACCGTTGACAGGGCATATGAGCAGTTCTTC. This gives the protein CASSTVDRAYEQFF.

The chain links TRBV4-1 to TRBJ2-1; 8 bases map to TRBD2. The CDR3 length is 16 residues. V lost 2 bases to trimming and J lost 5 bases; unmatched junction nucleotides: 8. CDR1 is MGHRA, CDR2 YSYEKL, per germline. The CDR3 region has the DNA TGCGCCAGCAGCCAATTTGAGCGGGAGTTAAACAATGAGCAGTTCTTC. It specifies CASSQFERELNNEQFF.

The sample holds a few counts of this clone. The chain carries TRBV6-6 and TRBJ1-1; maybe TRBD1 (5 bases). This CDR3 is built from 15 residues. The ends were cut back, 5 bases at V and 0 bases at J, with 13 bases in the middle. From germline, CDR1 is MNHNY and CDR2 SVGAGI (reference sequence). Here the CDR3 DNA reads TGTGCCAGCAGTCCTCCGGGGGATTTGAACACTGAAGCTTTCTTT. Protein: CASSPPGDLNTEAFF.

The V gene is TRBV9, the J gene TRBJ2-1; possibly TRBD2 for D (6 bases). Looked up from germline, CDR1 is SGDLS and CDR2 is YYNGEE. This CDR3 spans 15 amino acids. V was shortened by 4 bases and J by 6 bases, with 17 bases between the two germline ends. The CDR3: CASSPRDSGFNEQFF. The CDR3 DNA is TGTGCCAGCAGCCCCCGAGATAGCGGTTTCAATGAGCAGTTCTTC.

The chain uses TRBV27 and TRBJ2-2; 11 bases are a match to TRBD1. In germline, CDR1 is MNHEY, CDR2 SMNVEV (reference sequence). This CDR3 spans 16 amino acids. V shed 5 bases and J 7 bases; nucleotides not matched to a gene: 9. CDR3 region: CASSPGRDRGIGELFF. CDR3 in DNA: TGTGCCAGCAGTCCGGGCCGGGACAGGGGGATCGGGGAGCTGTTTTTT.

J is TRBJ2-7 and V is TRBV12-5, with 12 bases identical to TRBD2. This CDR3 comprises 15 residues. Germline V lookup: CDR1 LGHNT, CDR2 FRNRAP. V shed 6 bases and J 2 bases; nucleotides not matched to a gene: 5. CDR3 sequence reads: CASGPTSGRTYEQYF. As DNA, the CDR3 is TGTGCTAGTGGCCCGACTAGCGGGAGAACCTACGAGCAGTACTTC.